This paragraph covers one T cell receptor (beta chain) sequence. Per germline, CDR1 SGDLS and CDR2 YYNGEE. V was clipped by 5 bases and J by 5 bases, with 15 bases between them. The CDR3 length is 14 residues. Sequencing was performed with immunoSEQ multiplex PCR; in TCRdb, only in-frame clones are kept and a portion is missing. The data show around 110,000 clones, 93% seen once. These data originate in a study of control samples from healthy donors and cancer patients. This sequence joins TRBV9 and TRBJ2-3; TRBD2 is a possible D gene (6 bases). The receptor was derived from a man aged 30 to 45 in good health. The sample consisted of blood. CDR3: CASRAGLAGDTQYF. CDR3 DNA sequence: TGTGCCAGCAGAGCGGGCCTCGCGGGAGATACGCAGTATTTT.